These 11 T cell receptor beta chains were sequenced from one sample in a study of T cell responses to AZD1222 COVID-19 vaccine. Libraries were prepared by immunoSEQ multiplex PCR; TCRdb keeps only in-frame clonotypes and omits some of them. The sample includes roughly 99,000 clones, 90% to 95% of them seen just once. Sequenced here: peripheral blood, sampled 28 days after the second AZD1222 dose. The receptors originated from an adult who received the AZD1222 COVID-19 vaccine.

The chain uses TRBV12-3 or TRBV12-4 and TRBJ1-3; no reliable D call. This CDR3 has 13 residues. V was shortened by 8 bases and J by 2 bases, with 10 bases between the two germline ends. The chain's CDR3 is CASGPSAGNTIYF. CDR3 DNA sequence: TGTGCCAGCGGACCTTCGGCTGGAAACACCATATATTTT.

The chain has TRBV29-1 and TRBJ1-1; D possibly corresponds to TRBD1 (5 bases). CDR1 SQVTM and CDR2 ANQGSEA come from the germline V gene. The CDR3 runs to 13 residues. The germline V and J ends were trimmed by 4 bases and 3 bases, with 12 bases remaining between them. This CDR3 is CSVAWGKDTEAFF. The CDR3 region has the DNA TGCAGCGTTGCATGGGGGAAGGACACTGAAGCTTTCTTT.

This chain connects TRBV5-1 to TRBJ2-7; 8 bases are shared with TRBD1. Germline CDR1 is SGHRS and CDR2 is YFSETQ. V shed 0 bases, J shed 8 bases, and the junction held 10 bases outside the gene matches. This CDR3 contains 15 residues. The CDR3: CASSLVGQGDLKQYF. The CDR3 DNA is TGCGCCAGCAGCTTGGTTGGACAGGGCGATCTCAAGCAGTACTTC. Full variable domain (outside the CDR3, taken from reference TRBV5-1 and TRBJ2-7): KAGVTQTPRYLIKTRGQQVTLSCSPISGHRSVSWYQQTPGQGLQFLFEYFSETQRNKGNFPGRFSGRQFSNSRSEMNVSTLELGDSALYLCASSLVGQGDLKQYFGPGTRLTVT.

This clone has just one count. The chain couples TRBV28 to TRBJ2-5, with a tentative D call TRBD1 (5 bases). The length of the CDR3 is 17 residues. Germline lookup yields CDR1 MDHEN and CDR2 SYDVKM. V lost 4 bases and J lost 1, with 19 bases in between. Written as DNA, the CDR3 is TGTGCCAGCAGTTCCCTCCGGCATCCCAGGGCCCAAGAGACCCAGTACTTC. Translation gives CASSSLRHPRAQETQYF. The full variable domain, in which reference TRBV28 and TRBJ2-5 provide the parts outside the CDR3, is DVKVTQSSRYLVKRTGEKVFLECVQDMDHENMFWYRQDPGLGLRLIYFSYDVKMKEKGDIPEGYSVSREKKERFSLILESASTNQTSMYLCASSSLRHPRAQETQYFGPGTRLLVL.

V usage is TRBV11-3 and J usage is TRBJ2-3; D perhaps matches TRBD2 (7 bases). V gave up 1 base and J gave up 5 bases, with 16 bases separating them. This CDR3 has 16 residues. Per the germline V gene, CDR1 is SGHNT and CDR2 is YENEEA. The CDR3 DNA reads TGTGCCAGCAGCTTAGCTGCGGGGGCACCGGGAGATACGCAGTATTTT. It yields the protein CASSLAAGAPGDTQYF.

This clone was seen only a few times. V usage is TRBV6-6 and J usage is TRBJ1-2, with 11 bases fitting TRBD1. CDR3 length: 15 residues. Unmatched junction bases numbered 10, after V lost 6 bases and J lost 7 bases. CDR1 and CDR2 from the germline V gene are MNHNY and SVGAGI (reference sequence). CDR3 loop: CASSDRVGQGAGYTF. The DNA for the CDR3 is TGTGCCAGCAGCGACAGGGTAGGACAGGGGGCTGGCTACACCTTC.

The gene calls are TRBV6-5 and TRBJ2-6, with D unresolved. V shed 0 bases and J shed 4 bases, with 10 bases lying between them. CDR1 is MNHEY, CDR2 SVGAGI, per germline. CDR3 length: 16 residues. The chain's CDR3 is CASSYSTRPGANVLTF. The CDR3 DNA reads as TGTGCCAGCAGTTACTCGACCCGGCCCGGGGCCAACGTCCTGACTTTC.

The chain recombines TRBV11-3 with TRBJ2-1, with a weak D call TRBD1 (6 bases). The length of the CDR3 is 14 residues. Trimming took 5 bases from V and 7 from J, leaving 15 bases between them. From germline, CDR1 is SGHNT and CDR2 YENEEA. CDR3 in amino acids: CASSPMGQYNEQFF. In DNA form, the CDR3 reads TGTGCCAGCAGCCCCATGGGACAATATAATGAGCAGTTCTTC.

This sequence joins TRBV28 and TRBJ2-1; TRBD2 aligns across 9 bases. Germline loops: CDR1 MDHEN, CDR2 SYDVKM. Trimming cost V 2 bases and J 4 bases; bases outside gene matches: 3. This CDR3 has 15 amino acids. The CDR3 DNA sequence: TGTGCCAGCAGTTTACAGCTAGCGGGATACAATGAGCAGTTCTTC. Translating gives CASSLQLAGYNEQFF.

The V call is TRBV2, the J call TRBJ2-1, with 9 bases lining up with TRBD2. From germline, CDR1 is SNHLY and CDR2 FYNNEI. The V gene end was trimmed by 2 bases and the J gene end by 6 bases; junction bases not matched to a gene: 8. The CDR3 is 16 amino acids. The CDR3 region has the DNA TGTGCCAGCAGTGAATTGGGTAGCGGGAGAACCAATGAGCAGTTCTTC. Its translation is CASSELGSGRTNEQFF.

This clone has a single count. The gene calls are TRBV7-2 and TRBJ1-6; D remains unclear. Looked up from germline, CDR1 is SGHTA and CDR2 is FQGNSA. V was pared by 5 bases and J by 9 bases, with 11 bases between. The CDR3 runs 13 residues. DNA of the CDR3: TGTGCCAGCAGCACCCCCCAAGGTTCACCCCTCCACTTT. It encodes CASSTPQGSPLHF.